The next 13 T cell receptor beta chains were all read from a single sample in a study of T-cell reconstitution after alpha-beta-depleted transplantation in children. As it was prepared, the TCRbeta library received unique molecular identifiers. TCRdb re-analysed the PCR reads in MiXCR, keeping a single row per CDR3 protein. The sample lists around 490,000 distinct CDR3 sequences, about an eighth occurring once. The sequences come from PBMCs, mostly from graft donor cells, collected 180 days after TCRalphabeta/CD19-depleted stem cell transplant. These receptors all stem from a female patient aged 2-15 years who had a stem cell transplant for aplastic anemia, so the T cells may come from the graft donor.

This chain connects TRBV12-3 or TRBV12-4 to TRBJ1-5; 8 nucleotides agree with TRBD1. Trimming cost V 5 bases and J 5 bases; bases outside gene matches: 5. This CDR3 has 14 amino acids. The CDR3 region has the DNA TGTGCCAGCAGTACCCAGGGGGCTTATCAGCCCCAGCATTTT. It is translated as CASSTQGAYQPQHF.

The chain employs TRBV14 and TRBJ1-1; a possible D gene is TRBD1 (5 bases). The CDR3 consists of 18 residues. CDR1 is SGHDN and CDR2 is FVKESK in the germline V gene. Trimming took off 4 bases at V and 1 base at J, with 22 bases between the two ends. DNA for the CDR3: TGTGCCAGCAGCCGTAGGAGAGGGGAGGCGAAACGGAACACTGAAGCTTTCTTT. This sequence encodes CASSRRRGEAKRNTEAFF.

This clonotype was counted a few times. The V gene is TRBV27, the J gene TRBJ2-6, with D maybe TRBD1 (6 bases). Germline CDR1 is MNHEY and CDR2 is SMNVEV (reference sequence). The germline V and J ends were trimmed by 6 bases and 3 bases, with 12 bases remaining between them. The CDR3 extends over 15 amino acids. This chain's CDR3 is CASSVDRRGANVLTF. The CDR3 DNA reads TGTGCCAGCAGCGTGGACAGACGTGGGGCCAACGTCCTGACTTTC.

The chain links TRBV11-1 to TRBJ2-1; the D gene is possibly TRBD2 (6 bases). Germline assignment: CDR1 SGHAT and CDR2 FQDESV (reference sequence). The CDR3 extends over 17 amino acids. The ends were cut back, 3 bases at V and 0 bases at J, with 15 bases in the middle. CDR3 sequence reads: CASSFTLASVSYNEQFF. The DNA for the CDR3 is TGTGCCAGCAGCTTTACTCTAGCGTCCGTCTCCTACAATGAGCAGTTCTTC. The full variable domain, its missing parts supplied by reference TRBV11-1 and TRBJ2-1, is EAEVAQSPRYKITEKSQAVAFWCDPISGHATLYWYRQILGQGPELLVQFQDESVVDDSQLPKDRFSAERLKGVDSTLKIQPAELGDSAMYLCASSFTLASVSYNEQFFGPGTRLTVL.

This clonotype was detected a few times. The chain links TRBV7-2 to TRBJ2-7; TRBD2 matches 12 bases. The CDR3 is made up of 16 amino acids. Unmatched junction bases numbered 4, after V lost 3 bases and J lost 1 base. The V gene's germline CDR1 is SGHTA and CDR2 FQGNSA. CDR3 loop: CASSFRTSGNSYEQYF. Here the CDR3 DNA reads TGTGCCAGCAGCTTTCGGACTAGCGGGAATTCCTACGAGCAGTACTTC.

In this sample, this clonotype turned up a few times. The chain has TRBV28 and TRBJ2-7; a weak D match, TRBD2 (6 bases). V dropped 8 bases and J dropped 5 bases, with 16 bases sitting between them. Germline values: CDR1 MDHEN, CDR2 SYDVKM. The CDR3 is 13 residues long. The CDR3 region is CASQPWAGHEQYF. The CDR3 DNA reads TGTGCCAGCCAACCGTGGGCGGGGCACGAGCAGTACTTC.

A few counts support this clonotype. The rearrangement joins TRBV6-1 to TRBJ2-7, with a possible D match to TRBD1 (5 bases). The germline gives CDR1 MNHNS, CDR2 SASEGT. The CDR3 contains 13 residues. Between the trimmed V and J ends, which lost 4 bases and 0 bases, there was a span of 7 bases. CDR3 protein: CASSGQRSYEQYF. CDR3 in DNA: TGTGCCAGCAGTGGACAGCGCTCCTACGAGCAGTACTTC.

This clonotype was picked up a small number of times. The V call is TRBV20-1, the J call TRBJ2-3; 10 nucleotides line up with TRBD2. Germline loops: CDR1 DFQATT, CDR2 SNEGSKA (reference sequence). The ends lost 6 bases at V and 0 bases at J; junction bases unmatched: 6. The CDR3 runs to 15 residues. The CDR3 bases are TGCAGTGCGCCAACTAGCGGGACTAGCACAGATACGCAGTATTTT. It is translated as CSAPTSGTSTDTQYF.

The chain links TRBV27 to TRBJ2-1, with TRBD1 as a possible D gene (5 bases). The V and J ends lost 2 bases and 1 base respectively, with 9 bases between them. The CDR3 has 15 amino acids. Germline lookup yields CDR1 MNHEY and CDR2 SMNVEV (reference sequence). CDR3 in DNA: TGTGCCAGCAGTTTAGCAGGGTGGTCCTACAATGAGCAGTTCTTC. Its protein is CASSLAGWSYNEQFF.

This clonotype came up a few times. The chain links TRBV6-5 to TRBJ1-2, with D possibly matching TRBD1 (6 bases). V was shortened by 0 bases and J by 4 bases, with 15 bases between the two germline ends. Germline CDR1 and CDR2: MNHEY and SVGAGI. The CDR3 consists of 16 residues. The CDR3 nucleotides read TGTGCCAGCAGTTACTCGGACAGTGCGGCCCCCTATGGCTACACCTTC. It encodes CASSYSDSAAPYGYTF.

This clonotype appeared a few times. This chain links TRBV6-2 or TRBV6-3 with TRBJ2-5, with D possibly called TRBD1 or TRBD2 (5 bases each). V lost 5 bases to trimming and J lost 4 bases, with 20 bases between them. CDR1 and CDR2 from the germline V gene are MNHEY and SVGEGT. The CDR3 loop spans 16 amino acids. Here the CDR3 reads CASSPPGRRKGETQYF. CDR3 coding DNA: TGTGCCAGCAGTCCTCCGGGACGGAGGAAAGGAGAGACCCAGTACTTC.

This clonotype showed up just a few times. The J gene is TRBJ2-7, the V gene TRBV5-8, with 13 bases fitting TRBD2. Germline values: CDR1 SGHTS, CDR2 YDEGEE. The CDR3 sequence is 17 residues long. J gave up 4 bases and V 0 bases, and 7 bases lay outside the gene matches. CDR3 DNA: TGTGCCAGCAGCTTGGCTCACGGGACTAGCGGGATATACGAGCAGTACTTC. Translation: CASSLAHGTSGIYEQYF.

This clonotype was detected only a few times. The chain has TRBV6-5 and TRBJ2-1; D unresolved. V was clipped by 2 bases and J by 9 bases, with 14 bases between them. This CDR3 region has 14 residues. The germline gives CDR1 MNHEY, CDR2 SVGAGI. The CDR3 DNA is TGTGCCAGCAGTTACAACCGACCCGCTGGTGAGCAGTTCTTC. It translates to CASSYNRPAGEQFF.